This record looks at one T cell receptor (beta chain) sequence and its context. The data belong to a study of technical replicates of blood from several donors. TCRdb's table, derived via immunoSEQ multiplex PCR, lists solely in-frame clones and lacks some. The sample records 90,000 or so clones, approximately 95% being singletons. Germline CDR1 SGDLS, CDR2 YYNGEE. CDR3 length: 16 amino acids. Trimming removed 3 bases from V and 0 bases from J; junction bases left unmatched: 8. The source material was T cells isolated from PBMCs. This receptor was taken from a human donor in good health. V usage is TRBV9 and J usage is TRBJ1-1, with 7 positions matching TRBD1. This chain's CDR3 is CASSDGTALMNTEAFF. CDR3 in DNA: TGTGCCAGCAGCGACGGGACAGCACTAATGAACACTGAAGCTTTCTTT.